The 13 T cell receptor beta chains below all came from one sample that was sequenced in a study of cytomegalovirus exposure and HLA in healthy donors. The PCR contained 60 Vbeta and 13 Jbeta primers. Produced via immunoSEQ multiplex PCR; TCRdb's table is partial and in-frame only. The sample has just over 95,000 clones; 78% are singletons. The sequencing sample was made of PBMCs. The receptors were sampled from a woman aged 40 to 49 in good health and CMV-seropositive.

The V call is TRBV29-1, the J call TRBJ2-1; D remains unclear. There are 13 residues in the CDR3. V was cut by 7 bases and J by 6 bases, with 16 bases left in between. Germline values: CDR1 SQVTM, CDR2 ANQGSEA. CDR3 sequence (DNA): TGCAGCGCCACTCCTACGTCGGTCAATGAGCAGTTCTTC. Amino acid sequence: CSATPTSVNEQFF.

The chain carries TRBV11-2 and TRBJ1-1; D uncertain. V was cut by 5 bases and J by 5 bases, with 9 bases left in between. This CDR3 spans 12 amino acids. CDR1 is SGHAT and CDR2 is FQNNGV in the germline V gene. The CDR3 loop reads CASSPPLTEAFF. Here the CDR3 DNA reads TGTGCCAGCAGCCCCCCTTTGACTGAAGCTTTCTTT.

The CDR3 nucleotides read TGTGCCAGCACCCCATCCGGGAGCTACGAGCAGTACTTC. This codes for CASTPSGSYEQYF. The chain joins TRBV5-6 to TRBJ2-7; perhaps TRBD2 as D (6 bases). The CDR3 extends over 13 amino acids. Germline V gene data show CDR1 as SGHDT and CDR2 as YYEEEE. The germline V and J ends were trimmed by 6 bases and 3 bases, with 13 bases remaining between them.

There are a few counts of this clone. This sequence joins TRBV6-6 and TRBJ2-6, with 10 nucleotides matching TRBD1. Germline V gives CDR1 MNHNY, CDR2 SVGAGI (reference sequence). This CDR3 region has 16 residues. Trimming took 4 bases from V and 6 from J; bases not matched to a gene: 6. CDR3 protein: CASSWTGGIVANVLTF. In DNA, the CDR3 is TGTGCCAGCAGTTGGACAGGGGGAATTGTGGCCAACGTCCTGACTTTC.

The chain employs TRBV9 and TRBJ2-1; 10 bases agree with TRBD2. The V segment lost 3 bases and the J segment 2 bases; nucleotides outside the gene matches: 11. Looked up from germline, CDR1 is SGDLS and CDR2 is YYNGEE. The CDR3 extends over 18 amino acids. CDR3 loop: CASSATSGRGRAYNEQFF. The DNA for the CDR3 is TGTGCCAGCAGCGCTACGAGCGGGAGGGGAAGAGCCTACAATGAGCAGTTCTTC.

DNA of the CDR3: TGTGCCAGCAGTTACTCGATGGGGCCCGCTCAGCCCCAGCATTTT. The encoded protein is CASSYSMGPAQPQHF. This chain uses TRBV6-6 with TRBJ1-5; TRBD1 might be the D (5 bases). V lost 0 bases, J lost 6 bases, and 12 bases lay in between. This CDR3 comprises 15 residues. Germline loops: CDR1 MNHNY, CDR2 SVGAGI (reference sequence).

This chain uses TRBV5-1 with TRBJ2-7, with D possibly being TRBD1 (6 bases). Deletions cut 2 bases from V and 0 bases from J, with 18 bases between. CDR3 length: 17 amino acids. Germline V gene data show CDR1 as SGHRS and CDR2 as YFSETQ. The CDR3: CASSFNPPTGRSYEQYF. For the CDR3, the DNA is TGCGCCAGCAGCTTTAATCCCCCGACAGGCCGCTCCTACGAGCAGTACTTC.

This clone was found a few times. The chain combines TRBV4-1 with TRBJ2-1, with TRBD1 as a possible D gene (8 bases). V was trimmed by 2 bases and J by 7 bases, leaving 24 bases between them. Germline V lookup: CDR1 MGHRA, CDR2 YSYEKL. CDR3 length: 18 residues. The CDR3 DNA reads as TGCGCCAGCAGCCAATTTCAGGGGGCGAAGCGGGAATTGAATGAGCAGTTCTTC. Protein: CASSQFQGAKRELNEQFF.

For this clone: This CDR3 is also generated by other DNA sequences in the sample. The V gene is TRBV2, the J gene TRBJ2-7; D is perhaps TRBD2 (6 bases). CDR1 is SNHLY and CDR2 is FYNNEI in the germline V gene. CDR3 length equals 13 residues. V shed 5 bases and J shed 0 bases, with 8 bases lying between them. The CDR3 is CASSLDYSYEQYF. CDR3 DNA: TGTGCCAGCAGTCTGGACTACTCCTACGAGCAGTACTTC.

The chain combines TRBV5-1 with TRBJ1-1; TRBD1 matches at 7 bases. The CDR3 contains 14 residues. CDR1 is SGHRS, CDR2 YFSETQ, per germline. J gave up 3 bases and V 6 bases, and 8 bases lay outside the gene matches. The CDR3 region has the DNA TGCGCCAGCAAATTACAGGGGTTCGACACTGAAGCTTTCTTT. It is translated as CASKLQGFDTEAFF.

This chain joins TRBV6-1 and TRBJ2-7, with D possibly TRBD2 on 6 matching bases. V was trimmed by 1 base and J by 2 bases, leaving 9 bases between them. The CDR3 loop spans 14 amino acids. Germline CDR1 reads MNHNS; CDR2 reads SASEGT. The CDR3 loop reads CASSEGRGPYEQYF. CDR3 bases: TGTGCCAGCAGTGAAGGGCGGGGACCCTACGAGCAGTACTTC.

The chain uses TRBV5-1 and TRBJ2-7; TRBD2 aligns across 12 bases. V dropped 3 bases and J dropped 5; count of bases not matched to a gene: 3. CDR3 length equals 14 residues. Germline loops: CDR1 SGHRS, CDR2 YFSETQ. The CDR3 is CASSSGLAGNEQYF. In DNA form, the CDR3 reads TGCGCCAGCAGCTCCGGACTAGCGGGAAACGAGCAGTACTTC.

The chain joins TRBV14 to TRBJ1-5; 7 bases align to TRBD1. CDR1 is SGHDN, CDR2 FVKESK, per germline. V lost 4 bases and J lost 1; bases outside the gene matches: 1. The CDR3 totals 14 residues. DNA for the CDR3: TGTGCCAGCAGCCGCAGGGGGAGCAATCAGCCCCAGCATTTT. Residues: CASSRRGSNQPQHF.